One T cell receptor (beta chain) is described in this entry. Its antigen is undetermined. The data stem from a study of shared clonotypes between healthy human individuals. Execution of the assay was at deep level. Profiled with immunoSEQ multiplex PCR; TCRdb holds only in-frame clones, not every one. The sample holds around 750,000 clones, less than 85% seen once. Germline CDR1 is MDHEN and CDR2 is SYDVKM. The CDR3 sequence is 17 residues long. The ends were cut back, 3 bases at V and 2 bases at J, with 18 bases in the middle. Study-wide results and caveats: Naive subsets typically showed greater estimated richness than memory subsets.

Sequencing was performed on memory CD4+ T cells sorted from blood. Subset defined: CD45RA-negative fraction. This TCR was recovered from a woman aged 25 to 39 in good health. The J gene is TRBJ2-3, the V gene TRBV28, with D possibly matching TRBD1 (6 bases). CDR3 in DNA: TGTGCCAGCAGTTTTTTCCTTACAGGGTTTATCACAGATACGCAGTATTTT. Encoded protein: CASSFFLTGFITDTQYF.